This TCR beta chain was sequenced for a study of cytomegalovirus exposure and HLA in healthy donors. It was with 60 Vbeta and 13 Jbeta primers that the PCR ran. Sequencing used immunoSEQ multiplex PCR; TCRdb keeps in-frame clones, though not all of them. The sample lists 180,000 or so clones, roughly 82% occurring once. Trimming cost V 1 base and J 16 bases, with 14 bases left between them. The CDR3 runs to 12 residues. The germline gives CDR1 SGHTA, CDR2 FQGNSA. The specimen sequenced was PBMCs. The chain uses TRBV7-2 and TRBJ2-1; D perhaps matches TRBD2 (6 bases). This receptor was taken from a man aged 35 to 55 in good health and CMV-seronegative. The CDR3 region is CASSLGGELAFF. In DNA, the CDR3 is TGTGCCAGCAGCTTAGGAGGGGAACTAGCTTTCTTC.